The present TCR beta chain was sequenced within a study of blood T cells in healthy people across ages. Then a second PCR, running roughly 7 to 11 cycles, was carried out with a sample-barcoded 5' primer and a J-beta primer mix. TCRdb passed the 5' RACE reads through MiXCR, listing each CDR3 protein once. This sample yields over 1,300,000 distinct CDR3 sequences, of which roughly 64% are seen a single time; about 6.7% belongs to the top ten. Trimming pared 2 bases from V and 5 bases from J, leaving 18 bases between. The CDR3 extends over 15 amino acids. CDR1 and CDR2 from the germline V gene are DFQATT and SNEGSKA (reference sequence). The study's findings and limits: Long-lived donors had more naive CD4+ cells and higher diversity than aged donors. It was held that diversity estimates obtained from one million T cells represented underestimates.

Regarding this clonotype: The antigen is not known.

This receptor was identified in a man younger than 35 in good health. The sample consisted of blood. The rearrangement links TRBV20-1 to TRBJ2-5, with TRBD1 as a possible D gene (6 bases). Here the CDR3 DNA reads TGCAGTGCTAGAAGATCCGACAGGCCCAGGGAGACCCAGTACTTC. This encodes CSARRSDRPRETQYF.